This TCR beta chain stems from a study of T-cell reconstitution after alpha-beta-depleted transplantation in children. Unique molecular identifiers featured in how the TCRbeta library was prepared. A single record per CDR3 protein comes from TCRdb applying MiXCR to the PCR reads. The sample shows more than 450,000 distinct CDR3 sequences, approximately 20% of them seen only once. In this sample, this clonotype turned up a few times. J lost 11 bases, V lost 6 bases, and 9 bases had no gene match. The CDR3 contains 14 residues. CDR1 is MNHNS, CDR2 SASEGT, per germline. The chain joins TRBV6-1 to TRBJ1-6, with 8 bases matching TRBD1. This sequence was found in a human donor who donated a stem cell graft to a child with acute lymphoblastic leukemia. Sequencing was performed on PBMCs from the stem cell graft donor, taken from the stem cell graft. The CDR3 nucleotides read TGTGCCAGCAGCACTGGACAGGGTTTTGCACCCCTCCACTTT. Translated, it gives CASSTGQGFAPLHF.